This T cell receptor beta chain derives from a study of blood T cell repertoires in COVID-19. Across the whole study: Donors in the United States, Italy and Spain gave samples during acute or convalescent COVID-19.

CDR1 and CDR2 from the germline V gene are SEHNR and FQNEAQ (reference sequence). The CDR3 runs 15 residues. Trimming shortened V by 1 base and J by 0 bases, and 6 bases separated the two germline ends. Everyone who took part was about 18 to 90 years old, and they came from roughly 25 US areas. The repertoire was sequenced with immunoSEQ multiplex PCR; TCRdb's copy has only in-frame clones and lacks some. The table includes some 170,000 clones, about 90% detected once. The sequenced sample was PBMCs or T cells enriched from blood (not recorded which). The rearrangement links TRBV7-9 to TRBJ2-2; D uncertain. The origin of this receptor is a human donor with acute COVID-19. The donor label of this sample is uncertain. Here the CDR3 reads CASSLVSPNTGELFF. The CDR3 DNA sequence: TGTGCCAGCAGCTTAGTCTCCCCGAACACCGGGGAGCTGTTTTTT.